One TCR beta chain is described in this entry. Its target is unknown. A much bigger clone sits one base away, suggesting this may be a read error. The sample carries other DNA sequences with the same CDR3. The data originate from a study of beta chain features in type 1 diabetes. Findings and limits, study-wide: Type 1 diabetes patients showed a moderate but significant shortening of TCRB CDR3s in all four CD4+ subsets. Insertion counts at VDJ junctions were lower in type 1 diabetes patients, who also showed more deletions there.

Trimming removed 0 bases from V and 0 bases from J, with 2 bases in between. Germline V lookup: CDR1 SGHAT, CDR2 FQNNGV. This CDR3 contains 13 residues. Expressed TCRB transcripts got sequenced, as all isolated RNA was reverse transcribed. Data came from immunoSEQ multiplex PCR; TCRdb stores just in-frame clones and leaves some out. The table records hundreds of thousands of clones, 13% of them present only once. Cell sorting via CD45RO/CCR7/CD25/CD127/CD95/CD27 was performed to obtain CD4+ naive, central memory, regulatory and stem cell-like memory cells. The TCR originated in a man between 18 and 35 years old with type 1 diabetes. V is TRBV11-2 and J is TRBJ1-1; D is unclear. What was sequenced was naive CD4+ T cells from blood. As DNA, the CDR3 is TGTGCCAGCAGCTTAGAGTTGAACACTGAAGCTTTCTTT. Its protein product is CASSLELNTEAFF.